A single sample is the source of the 7 T cell receptor beta chains below, sequenced in a study of shared clonotypes between healthy human individuals. Profiled with immunoSEQ multiplex PCR; TCRdb holds only in-frame clones, not every one. Of roughly 1.5 million clones in the sample, around 98% are singletons; the top ten hold around 0.45%. The source material was naive CD4+ T cells sorted from blood. Subset specified: CD45RA+ positively selected. The origin of the receptors is a man younger than 40 in good health.

In this sample, this clone turned up once. J is TRBJ1-2 and V is TRBV28, with no clear D. V gave up 5 bases and J gave up 7 bases, with 8 bases separating them. Germline lookup yields CDR1 MDHEN and CDR2 SYDVKM. The CDR3 is 11 amino acids. In nucleotides, the CDR3 is TGTGCCAGCAGTGGCCTGGGTGGCTACACCTTC. This codes for CASSGLGGYTF.

Turning to this clone: This CDR3 is also generated by other DNA sequences in the sample. The V gene is TRBV18, the J gene TRBJ2-7; D is uncertain. V lost 0 bases and J 3 bases, leaving 9 bases between the germline ends. CDR1 KGHSH and CDR2 LQKENI come from the germline V gene. This CDR3 is 14 amino acids long. The CDR3 here is CASSPPSVSYEQYF. The CDR3 bases are TGTGCCAGCTCACCACCGTCAGTTAGCTACGAGCAGTACTTC.

The rearrangement uses TRBV5-4 and TRBJ2-7; 7 nucleotides line up with TRBD1. Looked up from germline, CDR1 is SGHNT and CDR2 is YYREEE (reference sequence). V shed 5 bases, J shed 4 bases, and the junction held 9 bases outside the gene matches. CDR3 length: 14 residues. CDR3 loop: CASSKQGFPYEQYF. The CDR3 DNA reads TGTGCCAGCAGTAAACAGGGGTTCCCGTACGAGCAGTACTTC.

This clone was recorded once. The J gene is TRBJ2-7, the V gene TRBV18, with 7 bases matching TRBD1. Germline V gene sequence: CDR1 KGHSH, CDR2 LQKENI. The V segment lost 0 bases and the J segment 0 bases; nucleotides outside the gene matches: 11. The CDR3 runs to 18 residues. The CDR3 region is CASSPPRTGEGISYEQYF. The CDR3 DNA is TGTGCCAGCTCACCACCTAGGACAGGAGAAGGTATCTCCTACGAGCAGTACTTC.

V is TRBV5-4 and J is TRBJ2-5; D remains ambiguous. Germline V CDR1 and CDR2: SGHNT, YYREEE (reference sequence). Trimming left V 4 bases short and J 8 bases short, with 15 bases between. CDR3 length: 13 amino acids. The CDR3, as DNA: TGTGCCAGCAGCCAGTGGGCGACGGATACCCAGTACTTC. It translates to CASSQWATDTQYF. Full variable domain (outside the CDR3, taken from reference TRBV5-4 and TRBJ2-5): ETGVTQSPTHLIKTRGQQVTLRCSSQSGHNTVSWYQQALGQGPQFIFQYYREEENGRGNFPPRFSGLQFPNYSSELNVNALELDDSALYLCASSQWATDTQYFGPGTRLLVL.

The rearrangement links TRBV7-9 to TRBJ1-2, with D uncertain. Trimming cost V 5 bases and J 4 bases, with 11 bases left between them. Germline assignment: CDR1 SEHNR and CDR2 FQNEAQ (reference sequence). This CDR3 is built from 13 residues. The CDR3 sequence is CASSLDKIYGYTF. The CDR3 DNA reads TGTGCCAGCAGCCTAGACAAGATCTATGGCTACACCTTC.

The genes are TRBV28 and TRBJ1-3; 7 bases match TRBD1. V dropped 5 bases and J dropped 4; count of bases not matched to a gene: 11. The CDR3 extends over 16 amino acids. Germline V gives CDR1 MDHEN, CDR2 SYDVKM. CDR3 residues: CASSPPDRVEGNTIYF. The CDR3 bases are TGTGCCAGCAGTCCCCCCGACAGGGTGGAGGGAAACACCATATATTTT.